One TCR beta chain is described in this entry. Trimming stripped 4 bases from V and 5 bases from J, with 15 bases between. CDR1 and CDR2 from the germline V gene are SGHNT and YYREEE (reference sequence). The CDR3 is made up of 14 amino acids. The assay was immunoSEQ multiplex PCR, and TCRdb's table has in-frame clones only and misses some. The repertoire has 40,000 to 60,000 clones, around 85% of them found once; the top ten carry roughly 22%. This sample was taken from a study of OX40 agonist ivuxolimab in advanced cancers. This material consisted of CD4+ or CD8+ T cells sorted from blood, taken in a trial of the OX40 agonist ivuxolimab. The clonotype comes from an adult with an advanced solid tumor such as melanoma, head and neck, liver or kidney cancer. The rearrangement links TRBV5-4 to TRBJ1-1; maybe TRBD1 (6 bases). The CDR3: CASSDTGLGTEAFF. The CDR3 coding sequence is TGTGCCAGCAGCGACACAGGGTTAGGGACTGAAGCTTTCTTT.